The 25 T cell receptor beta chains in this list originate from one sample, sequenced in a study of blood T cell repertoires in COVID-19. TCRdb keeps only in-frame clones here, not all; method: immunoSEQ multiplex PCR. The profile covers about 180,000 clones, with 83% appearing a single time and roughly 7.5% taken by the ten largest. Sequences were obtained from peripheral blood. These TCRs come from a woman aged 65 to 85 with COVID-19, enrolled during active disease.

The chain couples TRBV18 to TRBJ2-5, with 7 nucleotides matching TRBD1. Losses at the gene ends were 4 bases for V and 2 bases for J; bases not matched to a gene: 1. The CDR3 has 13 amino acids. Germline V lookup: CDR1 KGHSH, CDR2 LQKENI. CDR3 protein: CASSRTGQETQYF. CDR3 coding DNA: TGTGCCAGCTCACGGACAGGACAAGAGACCCAGTACTTC.

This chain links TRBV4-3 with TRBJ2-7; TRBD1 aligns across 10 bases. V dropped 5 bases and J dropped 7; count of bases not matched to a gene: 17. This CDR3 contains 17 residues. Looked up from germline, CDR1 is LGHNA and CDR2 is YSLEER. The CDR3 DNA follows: TGCGCCAGCAGCTCTCGAAACGGGACAGGGGATTGGGGTGAGCAGTACTTC. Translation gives CASSSRNGTGDWGEQYF.

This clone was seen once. The CDR3 region has the DNA TGTGCCAGCAGCCGTACAGGGCTCACCGGGGAGCTGTTTTTT. This translates into CASSRTGLTGELFF. The chain carries TRBV5-6 and TRBJ2-2, with a tentative D call TRBD1 (6 bases). The CDR3 totals 14 residues. The germline V and J ends were trimmed by 4 bases and 4 bases, with 11 bases remaining between them. Germline CDR1 SGHDT, CDR2 YYEEEE.

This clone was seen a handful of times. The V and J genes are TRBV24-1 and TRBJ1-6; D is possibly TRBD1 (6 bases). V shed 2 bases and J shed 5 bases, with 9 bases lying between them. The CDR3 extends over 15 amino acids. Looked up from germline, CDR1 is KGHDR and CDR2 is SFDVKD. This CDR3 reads CATSDWTVDNSPLHF. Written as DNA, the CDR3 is TGTGCCACCAGTGATTGGACAGTAGATAATTCACCCCTCCACTTT.

This CDR3 is CASSFCLAYEQYF. CDR3 bases: TGTGCCAGCAGCTTTTGCCTAGCCTACGAGCAGTACTTC. This rearrangement joins TRBV11-3 to TRBJ2-7; D gene ambiguous. The V end was cut by 3 bases, the J end by 2 bases, with 8 bases between. CDR3 size: 13 residues. Germline V gene sequence: CDR1 SGHNT, CDR2 YENEEA.

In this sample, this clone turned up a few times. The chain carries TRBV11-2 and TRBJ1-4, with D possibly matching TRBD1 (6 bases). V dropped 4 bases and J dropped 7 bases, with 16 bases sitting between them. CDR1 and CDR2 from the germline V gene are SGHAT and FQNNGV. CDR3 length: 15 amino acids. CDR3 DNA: TGTGCCAGCAGCTCCGCCGGGACATGGGGTGAAAAACTGTTTTTT. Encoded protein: CASSSAGTWGEKLFF.

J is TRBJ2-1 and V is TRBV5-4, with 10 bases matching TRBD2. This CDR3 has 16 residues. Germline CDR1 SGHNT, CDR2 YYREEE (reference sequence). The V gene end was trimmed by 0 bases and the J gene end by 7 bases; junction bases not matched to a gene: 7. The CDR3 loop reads CASSLASGRLGNEQFF. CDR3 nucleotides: TGTGCCAGCAGCTTGGCTAGCGGGAGACTAGGGAATGAGCAGTTCTTC.

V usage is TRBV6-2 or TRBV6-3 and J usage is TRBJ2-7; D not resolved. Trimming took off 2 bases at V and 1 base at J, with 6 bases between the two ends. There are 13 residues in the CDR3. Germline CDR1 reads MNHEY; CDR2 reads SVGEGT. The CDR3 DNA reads TGTGCCAGCAGTTACGCCGGGTCCTACGAGCAGTACTTC. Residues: CASSYAGSYEQYF.

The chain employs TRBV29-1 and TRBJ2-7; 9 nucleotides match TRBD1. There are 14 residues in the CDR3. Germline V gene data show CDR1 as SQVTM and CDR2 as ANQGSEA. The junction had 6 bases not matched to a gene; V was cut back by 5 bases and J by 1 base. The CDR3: CSVLSGQGSYEQYF. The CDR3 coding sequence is TGCAGCGTTTTATCGGGACAGGGATCCTACGAGCAGTACTTC.

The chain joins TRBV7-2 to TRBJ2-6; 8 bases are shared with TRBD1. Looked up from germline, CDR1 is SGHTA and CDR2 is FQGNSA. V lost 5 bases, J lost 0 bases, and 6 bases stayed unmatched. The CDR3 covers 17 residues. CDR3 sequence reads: CASSGGTGGSGANVLTF. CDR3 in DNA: TGTGCCAGCAGCGGAGGGACAGGAGGCTCTGGGGCCAACGTCCTGACTTTC. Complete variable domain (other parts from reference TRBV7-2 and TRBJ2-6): GAGVSQSPSNKVTEKGKDVELRCDPISGHTALYWYRQSLGQGLEFLIYFQGNSAPDKSGLPSDRFSAERTGGSVSTLTIQRTQQEDSAVYLCASSGGTGGSGANVLTFGAGSRLTVL.

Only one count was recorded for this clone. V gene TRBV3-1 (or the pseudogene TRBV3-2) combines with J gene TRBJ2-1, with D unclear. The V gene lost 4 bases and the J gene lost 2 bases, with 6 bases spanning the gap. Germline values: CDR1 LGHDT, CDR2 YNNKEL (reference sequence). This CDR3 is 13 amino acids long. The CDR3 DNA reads TGTGCCAGCAGCCCTACGGCCTACAATGAGCAGTTCTTC. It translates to CASSPTAYNEQFF.

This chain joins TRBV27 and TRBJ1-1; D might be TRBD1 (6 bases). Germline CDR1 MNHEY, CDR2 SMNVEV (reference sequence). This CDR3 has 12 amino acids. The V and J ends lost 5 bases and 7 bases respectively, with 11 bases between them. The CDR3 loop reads CASSIGQREAFF. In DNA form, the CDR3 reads TGTGCCAGCAGTATCGGACAGCGTGAAGCTTTCTTT.

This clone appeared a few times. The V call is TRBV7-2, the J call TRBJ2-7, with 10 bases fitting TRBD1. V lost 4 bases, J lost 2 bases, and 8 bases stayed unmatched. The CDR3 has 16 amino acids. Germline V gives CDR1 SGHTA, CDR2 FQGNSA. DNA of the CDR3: TGTGCCAGCAGCTCGTATCTTGGGACAGGGGCCTACGAGCAGTACTTC. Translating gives CASSSYLGTGAYEQYF.

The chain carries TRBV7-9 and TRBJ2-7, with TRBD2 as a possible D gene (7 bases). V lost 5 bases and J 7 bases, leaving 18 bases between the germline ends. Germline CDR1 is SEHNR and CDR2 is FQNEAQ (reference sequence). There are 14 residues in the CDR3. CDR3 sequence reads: CASSLRGGGLEQYF. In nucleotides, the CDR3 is TGTGCCAGCAGCCTCCGAGGGGGAGGGCTTGAGCAGTACTTC. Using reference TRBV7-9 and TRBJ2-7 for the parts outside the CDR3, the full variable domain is DTGVSQNPRHKITKRGQNVTFRCDPISEHNRLYWYRQTLGQGPEFLTYFQNEAQLEKSRLLSDRFSAERPKGSFSTLEIQRTEQGDSAMYLCASSLRGGGLEQYFGPGTRLTVT.

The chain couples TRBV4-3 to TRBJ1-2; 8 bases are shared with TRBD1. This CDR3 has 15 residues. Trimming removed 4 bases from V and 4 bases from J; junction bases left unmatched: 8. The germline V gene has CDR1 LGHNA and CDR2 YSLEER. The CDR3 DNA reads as TGCGCCAGCAGCCCGGCAAACAGGGGGACCTATGGCTACACCTTC. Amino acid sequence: CASSPANRGTYGYTF.

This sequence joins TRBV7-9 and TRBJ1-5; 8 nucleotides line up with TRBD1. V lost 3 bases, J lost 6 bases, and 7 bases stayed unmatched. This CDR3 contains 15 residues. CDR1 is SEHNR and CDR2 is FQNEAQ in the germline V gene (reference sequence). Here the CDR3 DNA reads TGTGCCAGCAGCTTCGGGACAGGTCTAGGTCAGCCCCAGCATTTT. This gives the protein CASSFGTGLGQPQHF.

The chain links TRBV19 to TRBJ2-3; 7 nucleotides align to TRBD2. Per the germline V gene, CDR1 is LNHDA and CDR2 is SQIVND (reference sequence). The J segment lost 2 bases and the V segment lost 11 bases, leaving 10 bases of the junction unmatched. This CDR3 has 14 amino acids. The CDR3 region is CAAREGPFTDTQYF. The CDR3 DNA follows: TGTGCCGCCAGGGAGGGACCTTTCACAGATACGCAGTATTTT.

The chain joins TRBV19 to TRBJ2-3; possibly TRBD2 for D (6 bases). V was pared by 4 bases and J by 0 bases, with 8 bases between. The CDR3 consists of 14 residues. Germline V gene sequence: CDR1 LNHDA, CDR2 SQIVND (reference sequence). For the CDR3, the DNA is TGTGCCAGTAGTAGTGGGAGGAGCACAGATACGCAGTATTTT. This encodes CASSSGRSTDTQYF.

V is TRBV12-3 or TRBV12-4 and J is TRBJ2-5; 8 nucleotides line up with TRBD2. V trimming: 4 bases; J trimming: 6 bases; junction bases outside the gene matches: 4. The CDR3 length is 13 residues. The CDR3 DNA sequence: TGTGCCAGCAGTTACGGGGGGGCGAAGACCCAGTACTTC. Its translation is CASSYGGAKTQYF.

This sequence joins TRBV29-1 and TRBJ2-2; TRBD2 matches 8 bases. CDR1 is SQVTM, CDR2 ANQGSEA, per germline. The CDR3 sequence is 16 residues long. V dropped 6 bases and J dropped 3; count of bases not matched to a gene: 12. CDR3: CSVFGTRTDHTGELFF. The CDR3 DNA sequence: TGCAGCGTCTTCGGGACTAGAACGGATCACACCGGGGAGCTGTTTTTT.

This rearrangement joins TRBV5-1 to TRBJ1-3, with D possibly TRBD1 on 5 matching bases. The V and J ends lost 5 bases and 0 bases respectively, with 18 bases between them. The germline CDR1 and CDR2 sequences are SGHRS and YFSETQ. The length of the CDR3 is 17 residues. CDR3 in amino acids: CASSQGGGYSSGNTIYF. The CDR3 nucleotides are TGCGCCAGCAGTCAAGGCGGGGGGTATAGCTCTGGAAACACCATATATTTT. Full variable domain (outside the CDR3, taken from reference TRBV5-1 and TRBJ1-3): KAGVTQTPRYLIKTRGQQVTLSCSPISGHRSVSWYQQTPGQGLQFLFEYFSETQRNKGNFPGRFSGRQFSNSRSEMNVSTLELGDSALYLCASSQGGGYSSGNTIYFGEGSWLTVV.

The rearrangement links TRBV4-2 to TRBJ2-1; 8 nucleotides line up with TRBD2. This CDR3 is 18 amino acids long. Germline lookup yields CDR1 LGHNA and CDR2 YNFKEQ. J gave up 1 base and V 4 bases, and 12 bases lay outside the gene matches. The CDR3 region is CASSPSDSSGQSYNEQFF. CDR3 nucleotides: TGTGCCAGCAGCCCGTCGGATTCTAGCGGGCAGTCCTACAATGAGCAGTTCTTC.

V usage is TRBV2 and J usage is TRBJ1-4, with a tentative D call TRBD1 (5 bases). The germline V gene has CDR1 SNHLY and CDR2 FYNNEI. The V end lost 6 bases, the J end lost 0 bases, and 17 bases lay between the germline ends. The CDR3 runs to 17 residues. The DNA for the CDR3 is TGTGCCAGCAGGGGGCCGTTAGGGTCCCCAACTAATGAAAAACTGTTTTTT. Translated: CASRGPLGSPTNEKLFF.

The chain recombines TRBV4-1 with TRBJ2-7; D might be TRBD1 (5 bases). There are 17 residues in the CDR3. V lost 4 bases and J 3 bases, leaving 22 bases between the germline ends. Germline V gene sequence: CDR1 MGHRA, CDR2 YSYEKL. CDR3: CASSPRLQGQVSYEQYF. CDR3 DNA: TGCGCCAGCAGCCCTAGACTTCAGGGTCAGGTTAGCTACGAGCAGTACTTC.

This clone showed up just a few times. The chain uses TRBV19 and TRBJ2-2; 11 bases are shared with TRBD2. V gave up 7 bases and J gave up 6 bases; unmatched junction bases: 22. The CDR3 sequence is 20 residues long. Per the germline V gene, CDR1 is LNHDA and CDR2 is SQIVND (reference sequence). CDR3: CASTKLQRGLSGRASGELFF. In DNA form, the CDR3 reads TGTGCCAGTACCAAACTACAGAGGGGGCTTAGCGGGAGGGCCTCCGGGGAGCTGTTTTTT.